This TCR beta chain was sequenced for a study of Graves' ophthalmopathy and Graves' hyperthyroidism. Pregnancy or lactation, uncontrolled infections and other autoimmune diseases were grounds for excluding patients. Ten or more counts support this clonotype. The study amplified TCR beta CDR3 regions using RNA transcripts. HTBI primers served in a first-round RT-PCR, which a second-round multiplex PCR followed. TCRdb recomputed calls from the multiplex PCR reads with MiXCR, one row per CDR3 protein. Of 300,000 to 500,000 distinct CDR3 sequences listed, 15% were seen once; the top ten hold 5.5% to 7%. V lost 1 base and J 3 bases, leaving 13 bases between the germline ends. Germline V gives CDR1 SEHNR, CDR2 FQNEAQ (reference sequence). The CDR3 covers 15 residues.

Sequencing used peripheral blood. This sequence joins TRBV7-9 and TRBJ2-7; tentative D call: TRBD1 (6 bases). The sequence was collected from a woman between 18 and 30 years old with stable Graves' hyperthyroidism. The CDR3 sequence: CASSLEAGVIYEQYF. Here the CDR3 DNA reads TGTGCCAGCAGCTTAGAGGCAGGGGTCATCTACGAGCAGTACTTC.